The 31 T cell receptor beta chains given below trace back to one sample, sequenced in a study of blood T cell repertoires in COVID-19 (dated by TCRdb to 2020 to 2022). The method was the immunoSEQ multiplex PCR assay. Entries here come from immuneACCESS through TCRdb and include only in-frame sequences with V and J called. Some clones fail to appear in such tables; in the studies checked, an unresolved V gene covers under half of the shortfall, and the cause of the remainder is unknown. This sample lists approximately 330,000 clones; roughly 87% were detected once. The top ten hold roughly 9.9% of the sample. The sample comprised peripheral blood. These receptors came from a man aged 25 to 40 with COVID-19, enrolled during active disease.

This chain connects TRBV15 to TRBJ1-3; tentative D call: TRBD1 (6 bases). Germline V gene sequence: CDR1 LNHNV, CDR2 YYDKDF (reference sequence). V lost 3 bases and J 4 bases, leaving 7 bases between the germline ends. The CDR3 length is 13 residues. The CDR3 reads CATSRGTGNTIYF. CDR3 bases: TGTGCCACCAGCAGGGGGACAGGAAACACCATATATTTT.

This chain connects TRBV4-3 to TRBJ1-3, with TRBD1 identical over 7 bases. Trimming at V came to 1 base and at J to 2 bases, leaving 8 bases not matched to a gene. The CDR3 has 17 residues. Germline CDR1 and CDR2: LGHNA and YSLEER. CDR3 coding DNA: TGCGCCAGCAGCCAAGGAGTGGAGGGGGCGGCTGGAAACACCATATATTTT. Translated: CASSQGVEGAAGNTIYF.

The chain has TRBV6-5 and TRBJ2-7; 9 bases are shared with TRBD2. With the DNA end fitting TRBJ2-1 better, the J assignment may be wrong. Germline V gene data show CDR1 as MNHEY and CDR2 as SVGAGI. There are 16 residues in the CDR3. The chain's CDR3 is CASSYWVAGVSNEQFF. The CDR3 bases are TGTGCCAGCAGTTACTGGGTAGCGGGAGTTTCAAATGAGCAGTTCTTC.

This chain links TRBV11-3 with TRBJ2-3; 12 nucleotides align to TRBD2. Germline V gene lookup returns CDR1 SGHNT and CDR2 YENEEA. The CDR3 has 18 residues. V dropped 0 bases and J dropped 1; count of bases not matched to a gene: 5. For the CDR3, the DNA is TGTGCCAGCAGCTTAGAACGGACTAGCGGGATGGGCACAGATACGCAGTATTTT. Translating gives CASSLERTSGMGTDTQYF.

CDR3 region: CASSQQGAEETQYF. CDR3 nucleotides: TGCGCCAGCAGTCAACAGGGGGCGGAGGAGACCCAGTACTTC. V is TRBV5-1 and J is TRBJ2-5; 9 nucleotides align to TRBD1. There are 14 residues in the CDR3. The V and J ends lost 5 bases and 5 bases, in that order; junction bases with no gene match: 7. Germline V gene sequence: CDR1 SGHRS, CDR2 YFSETQ.

This sequence joins TRBV28 and TRBJ1-2; D is unresolved. V lost 7 bases and J 3 bases, leaving 9 bases between the germline ends. This CDR3 is built from 12 residues. Germline V gene data show CDR1 as MDHEN and CDR2 as SYDVKM. CDR3 sequence reads: CASKPLDYGYTF. CDR3 coding DNA: TGTGCCAGCAAGCCCCTCGACTATGGCTACACCTTC.

About this clone: At the DNA level, this CDR3 is encoded by other sequences in the same sample as well. The gene calls are TRBV5-1 and TRBJ2-5; perhaps TRBD1 as D (5 bases). Trimming took 2 bases from V and 4 from J, leaving 9 bases between them. Germline CDR1 reads SGHRS; CDR2 reads YFSETQ. The CDR3 extends over 13 amino acids. The CDR3 DNA reads TGCGCCAGCAGCTTAGGACAAGGAGAGACCCAGTACTTC. Protein product: CASSLGQGETQYF. Full variable domain (outside the CDR3, taken from reference TRBV5-1 and TRBJ2-5): KAGVTQTPRYLIKTRGQQVTLSCSPISGHRSVSWYQQTPGQGLQFLFEYFSETQRNKGNFPGRFSGRQFSNSRSEMNVSTLELGDSALYLCASSLGQGETQYFGPGTRLLVL.

The CDR3 region has the DNA TGTGCCAGCAGTCCCACAGGGTTTCAGCCCCAGCATTTT. Translation gives CASSPTGFQPQHF. The genes are TRBV12-3 or TRBV12-4 and TRBJ1-5, with D possibly TRBD1 on 6 matching bases. V shed 5 bases and J shed 6 bases, with 11 bases lying between them. This CDR3 region has 13 residues.

This clone was counted once. The chain recombines TRBV7-9 with TRBJ1-6; 8 bases align to TRBD1. Germline V gene data show CDR1 as SEHNR and CDR2 as FQNEAQ (reference sequence). The CDR3 is 18 amino acids. The V gene end was trimmed by 4 bases and the J gene end by 6 bases; junction bases not matched to a gene: 14. The CDR3 nucleotides are TGTGCCAGCAGCTGGGCCGGCTTGGACAGGGCTTCTAATTCACCCCTCCACTTT. It encodes CASSWAGLDRASNSPLHF. Full variable domain (remainder filled in from reference TRBV7-9 and TRBJ1-6): DTGVSQNPRHKITKRGQNVTFRCDPISEHNRLYWYRQTLGQGPEFLTYFQNEAQLEKSRLLSDRFSAERPKGSFSTLEIQRTEQGDSAMYLCASSWAGLDRASNSPLHFGNGTRLTVT.

This clone was seen once. The chain couples TRBV7-3 to TRBJ2-3; TRBD2 aligns across 12 bases. CDR3 size: 17 residues. Germline loops: CDR1 SGHTA, CDR2 FQGTGA. The V gene end was trimmed by 2 bases and the J gene end by 3 bases; junction bases not matched to a gene: 6. The CDR3 region has the DNA TGTGCCAGCAGCTTAGGACTAGCGGGATGGGGAACAGATACGCAGTATTTT. Its protein is CASSLGLAGWGTDTQYF. Complete variable domain (other parts from reference TRBV7-3 and TRBJ2-3): GAGVSQTPSNKVTEKGKYVELRCDPISGHTALYWYRQSLGQGPEFLIYFQGTGAADDSGLPNDRFFAVRPEGSVSTLKIQRTERGDSAVYLCASSLGLAGWGTDTQYFGPGTRLTVL.

This chain connects TRBV7-3 to TRBJ1-1; TRBD1 matches at 8 bases. Germline V gene data show CDR1 as SGHTA and CDR2 as FQGTGA. The CDR3 is made up of 14 amino acids. V shed 5 bases, J shed 5 bases, and the junction held 7 bases outside the gene matches. CDR3: CASSPTGAGTEAFF. DNA for the CDR3: TGTGCCAGCAGCCCGACAGGGGCGGGAACTGAAGCTTTCTTT.

The chain is built from TRBV27 and TRBJ2-1, with 12 bases identical to TRBD1. Germline-derived CDR1 and CDR2 are MNHEY and SMNVEV (reference sequence). The CDR3 contains 18 residues. The junction had 10 bases not matched to a gene; V was cut back by 2 bases and J by 5 bases. The CDR3 protein is CASSLTTLGQGANNEQFF. The DNA of the CDR3 is TGTGCCAGCAGTTTAACTACTTTGGGACAGGGGGCTAACAATGAGCAGTTCTTC.

The J gene is TRBJ2-7, the V gene TRBV29-1, with 7 positions matching TRBD1. CDR1 SQVTM and CDR2 ANQGSEA come from the germline V gene. V shed 1 base and J 0 bases; nucleotides not matched to a gene: 6. The CDR3 contains 15 residues. The DNA for the CDR3 is TGCAGCGTTGAAGCCGACAGGGCGAGCTCCTACGAGCAGTACTTC. Translated: CSVEADRASSYEQYF.

This chain joins TRBV7-9 and TRBJ1-1, with a possible D match to TRBD1 (5 bases). CDR1 is SEHNR and CDR2 is FQNEAQ in the germline V gene (reference sequence). V gave up 7 bases and J gave up 1 base, with 13 bases separating them. There are 14 residues in the CDR3. This chain's CDR3 is CASTLGLRNTEAFF. In DNA, the CDR3 is TGTGCCAGCACCCTGGGACTTAGGAACACTGAAGCTTTCTTT.

The chain uses TRBV6-5 and TRBJ2-7; D is ambiguous. Germline loops: CDR1 MNHEY, CDR2 SVGAGI. V was cut by 2 bases and J by 2 bases, with 13 bases left in between. This CDR3 spans 15 amino acids. This chain's CDR3 is CASSYALTGPYEQYF. The CDR3 coding sequence is TGTGCCAGCAGTTACGCATTAACGGGTCCCTACGAGCAGTACTTC.

The chain joins TRBV2 to TRBJ1-2; 9 nucleotides line up with TRBD1. The J segment lost 7 bases and the V segment lost 5 bases, leaving 8 bases of the junction unmatched. This CDR3 region has 14 residues. CDR1 and CDR2 from the germline V gene are SNHLY and FYNNEI. The CDR3 DNA follows: TGTGCCAGCAGTATTAAACAGGGGGCGGGTGGCTACACCTTC. It is translated as CASSIKQGAGGYTF.

The chain links TRBV2 to TRBJ2-7; D possibly corresponds to TRBD2 (6 bases). The ends were cut back, 0 bases at V and 6 bases at J, with 21 bases in the middle. The CDR3 sequence is 17 residues long. CDR1 and CDR2 (germline): SNHLY, FYNNEI. The CDR3 region has the DNA TGTGCCAGCAGTGAAGCCCCCCTAGGGCTAGCGAGCCGCGAGCAGTACTTC. Translated, it gives CASSEAPLGLASREQYF. The whole variable domain, filled in from reference TRBV2 and TRBJ2-7, reads EPEVTQTPSHQVTQMGQEVILRCVPISNHLYFYWYRQILGQKVEFLVSFYNNEISEKSEIFDDQFSVERPDGSNFTLKIRSTKLEDSAMYFCASSEAPLGLASREQYFGPGTRLTVT.

This sequence joins TRBV4-1 and TRBJ1-2, with D possibly TRBD1 on 6 matching bases. The CDR3 totals 14 residues. From germline, CDR1 is MGHRA and CDR2 YSYEKL. V lost 1 base, J lost 2 bases, and 8 bases lay in between. The CDR3: CASSQATGNYGYTF. In DNA, the CDR3 is TGCGCCAGCAGCCAAGCGACAGGAAACTATGGCTACACCTTC.

The rearrangement links TRBV5-1 to TRBJ2-2; the match to TRBD2 covers 13 bases. The germline CDR1 and CDR2 sequences are SGHRS and YFSETQ. The junction had 6 bases not matched to a gene; V was cut back by 4 bases and J by 6 bases. This CDR3 contains 16 residues. As DNA, the CDR3 is TGCGCCAGCAGCCAGGACGGACTAGCGGGGGCCGGGGAGCTGTTTTTT. Its translation: CASSQDGLAGAGELFF.

The rearrangement links TRBV15 to TRBJ2-3; 8 bases line up with TRBD2. This CDR3 comprises 15 residues. Germline V CDR1 and CDR2: LNHNV, YYDKDF (reference sequence). With V trimmed by 3 bases and J by 5 bases, 7 bases remained unmatched. As DNA, the CDR3 is TGTGCCACCAGCAGGAAAGCGGGAGAGGGAGATACGCAGTATTTT. Translated: CATSRKAGEGDTQYF.

For this clone: The sample holds other DNA sequences that translate to the same CDR3. This chain uses TRBV5-1 with TRBJ1-1; D gene unclear. V lost 1 base and J lost 1, with 8 bases in between. The CDR3 covers 14 residues. Germline V gene lookup returns CDR1 SGHRS and CDR2 YFSETQ. CDR3: CASSLQTGNTEAFF. In DNA form, the CDR3 reads TGCGCCAGCAGCTTGCAGACTGGGAACACTGAAGCTTTCTTT.

This rearrangement joins TRBV6-5 to TRBJ2-7; D perhaps matches TRBD2 (5 bases). Trimming left V 8 bases short and J 0 bases short, with 11 bases between. The CDR3 is 13 residues long. The germline CDR1 and CDR2 sequences are MNHEY and SVGAGI. The CDR3 sequence: CASSRADSYEQYF. CDR3 bases: TGTGCCAGCTCGCGGGCAGACTCCTACGAGCAGTACTTC.

This clone has only one observation. CDR3 in amino acids: CASSPAGTVRNSPLHF. The CDR3 DNA reads TGTGCCAGCAGTCCCGCTGGGACAGTGAGGAATTCACCCCTCCACTTT. V gene TRBV28 combines with J gene TRBJ1-6, with TRBD1 identical over 7 bases. CDR3 size: 16 residues. The junction had 11 bases not matched to a gene; V was cut back by 5 bases and J by 7 bases. Germline V CDR1 and CDR2: MDHEN, SYDVKM.

V gene TRBV28 combines with J gene TRBJ2-1, with unresolved D. V lost 2 bases and J lost 3, with 2 bases in between. The CDR3 extends over 12 amino acids. CDR1 is MDHEN and CDR2 is SYDVKM in the germline V gene. CDR3 in DNA: TGTGCCAGCAGTTTACTCTACAATGAGCAGTTCTTC. Amino acids: CASSLLYNEQFF.

J is TRBJ2-2 and V is TRBV10-2, with TRBD1 as a possible D gene (5 bases). The ends were cut back, 6 bases at V and 1 base at J, with 9 bases in the middle. This CDR3 has 14 residues. Germline-derived CDR1 and CDR2 are WSHSY and SAAADI. The chain's CDR3 is CASRPDRNTGELFF. The CDR3 DNA reads as TGCGCCAGCAGGCCCGACAGGAACACCGGGGAGCTGTTTTTT.

This clone was picked up one time. The chain recombines TRBV30 with TRBJ2-7; 7 nucleotides align to TRBD2. Germline V gene lookup returns CDR1 GTSNPN and CDR2 SVGIG (reference sequence). With 0 bases clipped from V and 3 bases from J, the junction kept 8 bases outside the gene matches. There are 15 residues in the CDR3. CDR3 residues: CAWSVTSVSIYEQYF. As DNA, the CDR3 is TGTGCCTGGAGTGTTACTAGCGTGAGCATCTACGAGCAGTACTTC.

The rearrangement links TRBV28 to TRBJ2-7; D might be TRBD1 (6 bases). CDR3 length: 14 amino acids. Between the trimmed V and J ends, which lost 9 bases and 0 bases, there was a span of 15 bases. Germline lookup yields CDR1 MDHEN and CDR2 SYDVKM. The DNA for the CDR3 is TGTGCCAGTACTCAGGGGACCCTCTCCTACGAGCAGTACTTC. Protein product: CASTQGTLSYEQYF.

This clone was picked up one time. Here the CDR3 DNA reads TGTGCCAGCAGTTTAGATGCCCAGGGGAGAACGCAGTATTTT. This sequence encodes CASSLDAQGRTQYF. The chain is built from TRBV27 and TRBJ2-3; maybe TRBD1 (6 bases). The CDR3 covers 14 residues. Trimming removed 2 bases from V and 9 bases from J, with 15 bases in between. Per the germline V gene, CDR1 is MNHEY and CDR2 is SMNVEV (reference sequence).

The CDR3 bases are TGTGCCAGCAGCAAAGACCCGGGAGGGTCGGGGAATGAGCAGTTCTTC. It encodes CASSKDPGGSGNEQFF. J is TRBJ2-1 and V is TRBV9; 8 bases align to TRBD2. With V trimmed by 4 bases and J by 7 bases, 13 bases remained unmatched. The CDR3 covers 16 residues. Germline CDR1 reads SGDLS; CDR2 reads YYNGEE.

CDR3 DNA: TGTGCCAGCAGCCTGCTACAGGGACCATTCATGAACACTGAAGCTTTCTTT. Translation gives CASSLLQGPFMNTEAFF. This rearrangement joins TRBV7-3 to TRBJ1-1; perhaps TRBD1 as D (6 bases). The V and J ends lost 5 bases and 0 bases respectively, with 19 bases between them. The CDR3 is 17 residues long. CDR1 is SGHTA, CDR2 FQGTGA, per germline.

This chain connects TRBV6-5 to TRBJ2-5, with 8 nucleotides matching TRBD2. V shed 4 bases and J 5 bases; nucleotides not matched to a gene: 6. The germline gives CDR1 MNHEY, CDR2 SVGAGI. The CDR3 length is 14 residues. CDR3 amino acids: CASSSAGGFETQYF. CDR3 sequence (DNA): TGTGCCAGCAGTTCTGCGGGAGGATTTGAGACCCAGTACTTC.